This TCR beta chain was obtained from a study of T cells in Graves' hyperthyroidism and ophthalmopathy. 10 ml fresh peripheral blood yielded the PBMCs. Amplification targeted TCR beta CDR3 regions from RNA transcripts. The HTBI primer set drove a first-round RT-PCR of the TCR CDR3. Using its own MiXCR run on the multiplex PCR reads, TCRdb lists one record per CDR3 protein. The sample yields some 300,000 distinct CDR3 sequences, about 15% seen once. Germline values: CDR1 SGDLS, CDR2 YYNGEE. V shed 10 bases, J shed 3 bases, and the junction held 18 bases outside the gene matches. CDR3 length: 16 residues.

This TCR was recovered from a man younger than 45 with Graves' hyperthyroidism. Sample: blood. V usage is TRBV9 and J usage is TRBJ2-7; 8 bases agree with TRBD1. The CDR3 here is CAGTDRGLPLLYEQYF. CDR3 DNA: TGTGCCGGGACCGACAGGGGCTTACCCCTCCTCTACGAGCAGTACTTC.